This TCR beta chain was captured by sequencing in a study of cytotoxic CD8 clonotypes in ibrutinib-treated CLL (dated by TCRdb to the early 2020s). Looking at the study overall: In this cohort, approximately 15 patients were treatment-naive and ten to twelve were relapsed/refractory, while some 17 had unmutated IGHV. Partial responses were observed in roughly 25 patients and complete responses in 2; after a median follow-up of about 69 months, remission was maintained in approximately 14 patients and progression was observed in some twelve. Samples averaged approximately 250,000 productive templates and 90,000 to 100,000 productive rearrangements. Every remission and progressive disease sample was obtained while ibrutinib was still being received by the patients. Longitudinal samples were available for about 30% of the roughly 86 trial participants. Response samples were obtained after a median of approximately twelve months of treatment, with a range of roughly 6 to 40 months. Cryopreserved peripheral blood mononuclear cells were obtained before treatment, at response, and at either sustained remission or disease progression.

The CDR3 runs 13 residues from the cysteine to the phenylalanine. Only the CDR3 part of the read is kept: 39 bases, read in frame from the first base. Trimmed from V: 5 bases; trimmed from J: 10 bases; junction bases lacking a gene match: 10. For CDR1 and CDR2, the germline V gene lists SGHAT and FQNNGV. Approximately 2 micrograms of genomic DNA were extracted from cryopreserved PBMCs for TCR beta library preparation. Longitudinal blood samples from CLL patients on ibrutinib monotherapy underwent high-throughput TCR beta sequencing. The patients took part in an open-label, single-center phase 2 trial of ibrutinib monotherapy. Concerning this clone: Its antigen has not been determined. Base qualities are not provided; no much larger clone lies one nucleotide away.

The goal of deep resolution MiSeq sequencing was a depth between 1 in 1 million and 1 in 200,000 T cells, and coverage averaged 10x per clonotype. TCR beta libraries were generated with the immunoSEQ hsTCRB Kit. In the source study's methods: The data were analyzed with ImmunoSEQ Analyzer and ImmunoSEQ Data Assistant, and V, D and J gene assignments followed IMGT definitions. Clonality, which ranges from 0 to 1, was calculated as one minus the normalized Shannon entropy of productive rearrangement frequencies. Only overrepresented clonotypes making up at least 0.05% of each patient's repertoire were included in the public clonotype analysis. Thirteen repertoires from age-matched healthy donors, obtained from immuneACCESS, served as clonality controls. TCRdb carries this immuneACCESS record with in-frame sequences only. Its versions omit some clonotypes, under half of them owing to an unresolved V gene in the studies checked, with the rest unexplained. Clonal size and the V and J genes are those of that table, whereas D and trimming came from the DNA. The sample table records 150,000 or so clones; 80% of these occur just once. The ten top clones hold less than 9% of the sample.

Here is what the overall study found, with its caveats: Public clonotypes were found to be uncommon and were observed to contract or remain stable during treatment; the increase in clonality was shown to reflect expansion of private clonotypes at ibrutinib response. Sustained-remission and progressing patients did not have matched sampling times, and lymph node repertoires were not examined. Baseline clonality exceeded that of age-matched healthy donors and correlated strongly with circulating CD8+ T-cell counts. At ibrutinib response clonality went up, during sustained remission it held steady, and at progression it dropped back toward baseline.

This sequence was found in a human donor with chronic lymphocytic leukemia. The rearrangement combines TRBV11-2 with TRBJ1-1; TRBD1 lines up with 7 middle nucleotides. The sequencing here drew on PBMCs, taken after 36 months of ibrutinib treatment. The CDR3 region reads CASSRTGYFGAFF. The sequenced DNA is TGTGCCAGCAGCCGGACAGGATACTTCGGAGCTTTCTTT.